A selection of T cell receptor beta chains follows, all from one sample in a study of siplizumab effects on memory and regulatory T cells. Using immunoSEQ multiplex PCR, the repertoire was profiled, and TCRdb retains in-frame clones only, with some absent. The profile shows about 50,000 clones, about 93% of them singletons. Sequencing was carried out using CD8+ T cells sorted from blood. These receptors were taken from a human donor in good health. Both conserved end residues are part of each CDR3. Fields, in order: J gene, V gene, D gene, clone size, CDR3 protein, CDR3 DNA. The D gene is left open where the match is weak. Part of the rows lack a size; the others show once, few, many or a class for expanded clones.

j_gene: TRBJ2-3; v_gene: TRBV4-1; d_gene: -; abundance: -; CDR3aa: CASSHPGTHTDTQYF; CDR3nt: TGCGCCAGCAGCCACCCTGGGACCCACACAGATACGCAGTATTTT
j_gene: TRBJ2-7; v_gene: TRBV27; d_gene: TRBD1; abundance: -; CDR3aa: CASSLGSGTGVAQYF; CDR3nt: TGTGCCAGCAGTTTGGGATCGGGGACAGGGGTCGCGCAGTACTTC
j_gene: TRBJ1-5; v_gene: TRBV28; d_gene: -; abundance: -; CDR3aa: CASSLQDTPRMYSNQPQHF; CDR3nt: TGTGCCAGCAGTTTGCAGGACACCCCACGAATGTATAGCAATCAGCCCCAGCATTTT
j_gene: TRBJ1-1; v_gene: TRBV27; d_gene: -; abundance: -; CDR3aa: CASSPALINTEAFF; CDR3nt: TGTGCCAGCAGTCCGGCCCTTATTAACACTGAAGCTTTCTTT
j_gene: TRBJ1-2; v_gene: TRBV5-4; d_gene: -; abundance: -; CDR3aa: CASSTTEGAYGYTF; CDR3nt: TGTGCCAGCAGCACAACTGAAGGGGCCTATGGCTACACCTTC
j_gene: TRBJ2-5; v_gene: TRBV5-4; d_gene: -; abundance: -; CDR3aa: CASSFDVGTQYF; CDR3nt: TGTGCCAGCAGCTTTGACGTGGGAACCCAGTACTTC
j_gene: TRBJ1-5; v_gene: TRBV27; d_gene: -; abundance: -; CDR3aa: CASSLGGGNQPQHF; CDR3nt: TGTGCCAGCAGTTTAGGAGGTGGCAATCAGCCCCAGCATTTT
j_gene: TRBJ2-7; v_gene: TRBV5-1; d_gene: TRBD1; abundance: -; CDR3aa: CASSSRGLVYEQYF; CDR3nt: TGCGCCAGCAGCTCCAGGGGGCTTGTCTACGAGCAGTACTTC
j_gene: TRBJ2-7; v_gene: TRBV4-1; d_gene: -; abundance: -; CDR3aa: CASSSTEYYEQYF; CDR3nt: TGCGCCAGCAGCAGTACAGAATACTACGAGCAGTACTTC
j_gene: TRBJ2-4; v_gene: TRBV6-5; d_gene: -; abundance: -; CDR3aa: CASSSDRSLAKNIQYF; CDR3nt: TGTGCCAGCAGTTCCGACAGGAGTCTAGCCAAAAACATTCAGTACTTC
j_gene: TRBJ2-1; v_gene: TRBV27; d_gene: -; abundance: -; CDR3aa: CASSLGYGSSYNEQFF; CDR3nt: TGTGCCAGCAGTTTAGGATACGGGAGCTCCTACAATGAGCAGTTCTTC
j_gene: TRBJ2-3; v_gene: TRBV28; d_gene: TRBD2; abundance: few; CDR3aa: CASSKAAGATDTQYF; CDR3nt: TGTGCCAGCAGCAAAGCAGCGGGAGCGACAGATACGCAGTATTTT
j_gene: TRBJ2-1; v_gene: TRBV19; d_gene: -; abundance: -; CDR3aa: CASSHLFGGNSYNEQFF; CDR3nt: TGTGCCAGTAGTCACCTCTTTGGGGGCAACTCCTACAATGAGCAGTTCTTC
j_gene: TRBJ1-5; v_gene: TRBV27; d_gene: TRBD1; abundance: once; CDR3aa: CASSFLAGTGLNQPQHF; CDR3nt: TGTGCCAGCAGTTTCTTGGCCGGGACAGGCCTAAATCAGCCCCAGCATTTT
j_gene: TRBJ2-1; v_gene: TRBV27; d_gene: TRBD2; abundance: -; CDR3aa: CASSLLAGDISYNEQFF; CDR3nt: TGTGCCAGCAGCCTGCTAGCGGGAGATATCTCCTACAATGAGCAGTTCTTC
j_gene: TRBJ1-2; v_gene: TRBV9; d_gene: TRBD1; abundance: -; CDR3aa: CASSSGQDGDTF; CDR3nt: TGTGCCAGCAGTTCCGGACAGGATGGGGACACCTTC
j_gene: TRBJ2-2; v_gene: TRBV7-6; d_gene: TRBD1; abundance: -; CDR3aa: CASSLSGQGGTGELFF; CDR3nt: TGTGCCAGCAGCTTATCCGGACAGGGGGGCACCGGGGAGCTGTTTTTT
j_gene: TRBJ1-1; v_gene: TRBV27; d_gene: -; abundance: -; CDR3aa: CASSLTQPLNTEAFF; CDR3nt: TGTGCCAGCAGTTTGACACAGCCCTTGAACACTGAAGCTTTCTTT
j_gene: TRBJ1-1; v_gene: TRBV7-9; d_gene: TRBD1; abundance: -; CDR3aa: CASSLGQGNTEAFF; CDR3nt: TGTGCCAGCAGCTTAGGACAGGGGAACACTGAAGCTTTCTTT
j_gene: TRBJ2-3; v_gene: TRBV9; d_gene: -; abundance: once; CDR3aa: CASSGWGLGGTDTQYF; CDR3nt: TGTGCCAGCAGCGGTTGGGGGCTCGGTGGCACAGATACGCAGTATTTT
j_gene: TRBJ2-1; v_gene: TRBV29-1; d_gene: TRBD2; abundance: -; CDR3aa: CSVDGTSGMNNEQFF; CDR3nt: TGCAGCGTTGATGGGACTAGCGGGATGAACAATGAGCAGTTCTTC
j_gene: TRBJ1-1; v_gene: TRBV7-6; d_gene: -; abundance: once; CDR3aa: CASSLAGHLMGDTEAFF; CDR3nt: TGTGCCAGCAGCTTAGCTGGGCACTTAATGGGGGACACTGAAGCTTTCTTT
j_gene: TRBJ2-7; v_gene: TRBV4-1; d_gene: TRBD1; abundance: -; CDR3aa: CASSQNTGGIYYEQYF; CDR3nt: TGCGCCAGCAGCCAAAACACAGGGGGCATTTACTACGAGCAGTACTTC
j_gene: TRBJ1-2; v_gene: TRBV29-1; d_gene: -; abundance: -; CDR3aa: CSVDAGLGGYTF; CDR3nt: TGCAGCGTTGATGCGGGTTTGGGTGGCTACACCTTC
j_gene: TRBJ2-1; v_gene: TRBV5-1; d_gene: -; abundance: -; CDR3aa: CASSFSGVDEQFF; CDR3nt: TGCGCCAGCAGTTTTTCCGGGGTCGATGAGCAGTTCTTC
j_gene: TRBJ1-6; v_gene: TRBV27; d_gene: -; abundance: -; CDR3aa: CASSFSPNSPLHF; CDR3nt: TGTGCCAGCAGTTTCTCCCCCAATTCACCCCTCCACTTT
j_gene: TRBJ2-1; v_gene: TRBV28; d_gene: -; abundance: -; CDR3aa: CASSHKTISRAYNEQFF; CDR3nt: TGTGCCAGCAGTCATAAGACTATCTCTCGCGCCTACAATGAGCAGTTCTTC
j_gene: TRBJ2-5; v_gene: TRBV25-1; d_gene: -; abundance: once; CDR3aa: CASGPWAQYF; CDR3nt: TGTGCCAGCGGGCCATGGGCCCAGTACTTC
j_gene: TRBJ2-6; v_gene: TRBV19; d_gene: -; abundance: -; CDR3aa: CASTPERFANVLTF; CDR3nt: TGTGCCAGTACTCCGGAGAGGTTCGCCAACGTCCTGACTTTC
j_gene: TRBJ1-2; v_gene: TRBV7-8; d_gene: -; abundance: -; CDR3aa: CASSFRGRGNYGYTF; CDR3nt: TGTGCCAGCAGCTTCCGGGGCAGGGGCAACTATGGCTACACCTTC
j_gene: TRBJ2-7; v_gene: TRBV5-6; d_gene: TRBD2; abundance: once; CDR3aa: CASSLLAGGPHYEQYF; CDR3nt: TGTGCCAGCAGCTTACTAGCGGGAGGGCCCCACTACGAGCAGTACTTC
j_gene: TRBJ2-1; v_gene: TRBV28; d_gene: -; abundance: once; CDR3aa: CASSLERGAPGNEQFF; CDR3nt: TGTGCCAGCAGTTTAGAGAGGGGGGCCCCTGGGAATGAGCAGTTCTTC
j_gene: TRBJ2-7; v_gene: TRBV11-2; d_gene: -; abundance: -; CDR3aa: CASSLGSPREQYF; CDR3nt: TGTGCCAGCAGCTTGGGATCCCCCCGCGAGCAGTACTTC
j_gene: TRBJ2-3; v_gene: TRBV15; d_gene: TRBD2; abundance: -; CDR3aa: CATSSRSGSTDTQYF; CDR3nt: TGTGCCACCAGCAGCCGTAGCGGGAGCACAGATACGCAGTATTTT
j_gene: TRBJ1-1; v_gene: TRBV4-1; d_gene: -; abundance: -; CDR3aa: CASSQAPLSNTEAFF; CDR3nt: TGCGCCAGCAGCCAAGCACCACTTTCGAACACTGAAGCTTTCTTT